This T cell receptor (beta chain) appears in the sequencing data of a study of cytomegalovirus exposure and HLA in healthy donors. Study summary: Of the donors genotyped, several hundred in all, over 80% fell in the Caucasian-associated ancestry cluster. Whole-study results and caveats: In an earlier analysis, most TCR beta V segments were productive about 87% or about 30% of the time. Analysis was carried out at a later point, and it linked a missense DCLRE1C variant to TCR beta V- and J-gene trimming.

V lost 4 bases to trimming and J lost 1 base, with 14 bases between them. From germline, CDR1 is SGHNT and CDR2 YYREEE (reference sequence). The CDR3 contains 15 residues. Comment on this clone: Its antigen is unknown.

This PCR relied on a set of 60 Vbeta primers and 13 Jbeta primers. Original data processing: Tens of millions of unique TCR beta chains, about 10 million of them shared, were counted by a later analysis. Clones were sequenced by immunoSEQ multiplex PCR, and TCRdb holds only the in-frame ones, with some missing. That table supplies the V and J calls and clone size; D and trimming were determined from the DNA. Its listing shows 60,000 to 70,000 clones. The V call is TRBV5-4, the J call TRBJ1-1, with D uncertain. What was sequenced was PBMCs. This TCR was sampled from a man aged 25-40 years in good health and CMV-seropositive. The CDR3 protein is CASSRIDTENTEAFF. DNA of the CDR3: TGTGCCAGCAGCCGTATTGACACAGAGAACACTGAAGCTTTCTTT.